This record covers a single T cell receptor (beta chain). The sample is drawn from a study of shared clonotypes between healthy human individuals. Per the study methods: Filtering differed since immunoSEQ provided only junctions, with no quality scores. Measured with immunoSEQ multiplex PCR; TCRdb has only the in-frame clones, and not every one. Clonal size and the V and J genes are those of that table, whereas D and trimming came from the DNA. Here the sample spans 1,400,000 or so clones, about 98.5% being singletons. Germline CDR1 is MDHEN and CDR2 is SYDVKM. The CDR3 runs to 14 residues. With 5 bases clipped from V and 2 bases from J, the junction kept 2 bases outside the gene matches.

The sequencing input was naive CD4+ T cells sorted from blood. As for subset: CD45RA+ positively selected. The receptor was derived from a man aged 25-45 years in good health. This chain joins TRBV28 and TRBJ1-5, with TRBD1 matching over 8 bases. The CDR3 DNA reads TGTGCCAGCAGTACGGACAGGGGCAATCAGCCCCAGCATTTT. Translated, it gives CASSTDRGNQPQHF.